This TCR beta chain was profiled in a study of OX40 agonist ivuxolimab in advanced cancers. The method was immunoSEQ multiplex PCR; TCRdb's version includes in-frame clones alone and lacks a portion of them. The table includes 4,500 to 6,000 clones, about 71% detected once. Germline V gives CDR1 MNHEY, CDR2 SMNVEV (reference sequence). V was trimmed by 3 bases and J by 5 bases, leaving 11 bases between them. This CDR3 spans 13 amino acids. This TCR was recovered from an adult with an advanced solid tumor such as melanoma, head and neck, liver or kidney cancer. The material sequenced was CD4+ or CD8+ T cells sorted from blood, taken in a trial of the OX40 agonist ivuxolimab. The chain couples TRBV27 to TRBJ2-7, with D hard to call. The CDR3 protein is CASSFRPPHEQYF. The CDR3 region has the DNA TGTGCCAGCAGTTTCAGGCCCCCCCACGAGCAGTACTTC.